This T cell receptor (beta chain) was sequenced in a study of T cell changes during pregnancy in multiple sclerosis. V was pared by 7 bases and J by 2 bases, with 9 bases of the junction left unmatched. This CDR3 contains 17 residues. Germline V gene data show CDR1 as LNHDA and CDR2 as SQIVND (reference sequence). The repertoire was sequenced with immunoSEQ multiplex PCR; TCRdb's copy has only in-frame clones and lacks some. The sample holds 40,000 to 50,000 clones; about 91% are singletons and the top ten take 1.5% to 2%. The sequence came from a female donor in good health, enrolled as a control in a pregnancy study. The material sequenced was CD4+ T cells from peripheral blood mononuclear cells, taken after pregnancy. The chain employs TRBV19 and TRBJ2-6; 9 bases are a match to TRBD1. The CDR3 reads CASMRTGAVTGANVLTF. The CDR3 region has the DNA TGTGCCAGTATGCGGACAGGGGCGGTTACTGGGGCCAACGTCCTGACTTTC.